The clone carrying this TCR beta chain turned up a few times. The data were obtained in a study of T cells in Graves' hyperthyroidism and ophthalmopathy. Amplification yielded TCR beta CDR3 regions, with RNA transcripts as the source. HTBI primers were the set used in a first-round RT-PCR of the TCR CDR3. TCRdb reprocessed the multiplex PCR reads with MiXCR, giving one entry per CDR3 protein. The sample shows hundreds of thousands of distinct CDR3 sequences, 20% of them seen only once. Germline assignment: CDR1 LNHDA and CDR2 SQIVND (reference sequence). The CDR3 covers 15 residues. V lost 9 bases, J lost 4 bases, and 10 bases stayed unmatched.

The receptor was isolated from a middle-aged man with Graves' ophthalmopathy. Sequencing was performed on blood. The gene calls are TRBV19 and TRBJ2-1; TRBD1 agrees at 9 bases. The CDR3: CASRLDRGIYNEQFF. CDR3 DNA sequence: TGTGCCAGCCGATTAGACAGGGGGATTTACAATGAGCAGTTCTTC.